These 13 T cell receptor beta chains share one sample of origin, sequenced in a study of shared clonotypes between healthy human individuals. Positively selected for CCR7, the CD45RO-negative cells used as naive CD8 cells excluded terminally differentiated effector memory CD45RA+ cells. Libraries were prepared by immunoSEQ multiplex PCR; TCRdb keeps only in-frame clonotypes and omits some of them. This sample has about 2.2 million clones, with 90% to 95% found just once. The sequenced material came from naive CD8+ T cells from PBMCs. These receptors all come from a young man in good health. Some clones in this sample may be carry-over from other donors' samples.

In this sample, this clone turned up a few times. J is TRBJ1-3 and V is TRBV4-1; D is ambiguous. Germline V gene data show CDR1 as MGHRA and CDR2 as YSYEKL. The germline V and J ends were trimmed by 0 bases and 4 bases, with 10 bases remaining between them. CDR3 length equals 15 residues. CDR3 sequence reads: CASSQDLIRGNTIYF. Written as DNA, the CDR3 is TGCGCCAGCAGCCAAGATCTTATAAGAGGAAACACCATATATTTT.

The chain carries TRBV2 and TRBJ1-4, with TRBD1 matching 7 bases. CDR1 is SNHLY, CDR2 FYNNEI, per germline. This CDR3 has 18 amino acids. J gave up 4 bases and V 3 bases, and 14 bases lay outside the gene matches. This CDR3 reads CASSDITGARGNNEKLFF. CDR3 bases: TGTGCCAGCAGTGATATAACAGGGGCCAGGGGCAATAATGAAAAACTGTTTTTT.

The chain is built from TRBV11-2 and TRBJ2-7; unclear D gene. The CDR3 has 12 residues. V was cut by 4 bases and J by 7 bases, with 11 bases left in between. Per the germline V gene, CDR1 is SGHAT and CDR2 is FQNNGV. As DNA, the CDR3 is TGTGCCAGCAGCTCCTACGTCGGTGAGCAGTACTTC. It translates to CASSSYVGEQYF.

This chain joins TRBV7-9 and TRBJ2-1; maybe TRBD2 (6 bases). The length of the CDR3 is 15 residues. In germline, CDR1 is SEHNR, CDR2 FQNEAQ (reference sequence). Trimming removed 2 bases from V and 8 bases from J, with 16 bases in between. The CDR3 region is CASSLQPGVVHEQFF. The CDR3 nucleotides are TGTGCCAGCAGCTTACAGCCGGGAGTGGTGCATGAGCAGTTCTTC. The entire variable domain, with the rest obtained from reference TRBV7-9 and TRBJ2-1, is as follows: DTGVSQNPRHKITKRGQNVTFRCDPISEHNRLYWYRQTLGQGPEFLTYFQNEAQLEKSRLLSDRFSAERPKGSFSTLEIQRTEQGDSAMYLCASSLQPGVVHEQFFGPGTRLTVL.

This chain links TRBV13 with TRBJ2-1; 7 bases are a match to TRBD2. Trimming cost V 5 bases and J 8 bases; bases outside gene matches: 12. CDR1 and CDR2 (germline): PRHDT, FYEKMQ (reference sequence). The CDR3 has 15 amino acids. The CDR3 DNA sequence: TGTGCCAGCAGCCCCCGGGACTACCGCACAGATGAGCAGTTCTTC. Translated: CASSPRDYRTDEQFF.

The J gene is TRBJ1-2, the V gene TRBV5-1; D gene uncertain. Germline CDR1 and CDR2: SGHRS and YFSETQ. This CDR3 comprises 14 residues. V was clipped by 0 bases and J by 6 bases, with 12 bases between them. The CDR3 here is CASSLDSRLDGYTF. CDR3 DNA sequence: TGCGCCAGCAGCTTGGACAGTCGGCTCGATGGCTACACCTTC.

This chain joins TRBV7-8 and TRBJ2-7, with 10 bases matching TRBD1. CDR1 and CDR2 (germline): SGHVS, FQNEAQ. J was trimmed by 2 bases and V by 3 bases; bases with no gene match: 4. The CDR3 length is 15 residues. DNA for the CDR3: TGTGCCAGCAGCTTGGGGACAGGGGATACCTACGAGCAGTACTTC. Protein sequence: CASSLGTGDTYEQYF.

This chain links TRBV2 with TRBJ1-3; tentative D call: TRBD1 (6 bases). The CDR3 has 15 residues. Germline V gives CDR1 SNHLY, CDR2 FYNNEI. Trimming removed 7 bases from V and 4 bases from J, with 17 bases in between. The CDR3 sequence is CASIYSGAEGNTIYF. The CDR3 nucleotides read TGTGCCAGCATTTATTCAGGGGCGGAGGGAAACACCATATATTTT.

This clone was picked up one time. The same CDR3 also results from other DNA sequences found in this sample. The rearrangement uses TRBV7-9 and TRBJ2-7; tentatively, D is TRBD2 (6 bases). Germline values: CDR1 SEHNR, CDR2 FQNEAQ (reference sequence). The ends were cut back, 3 bases at V and 2 bases at J, with 11 bases in the middle. The CDR3 runs to 14 residues. As DNA, the CDR3 is TGTGCCAGCAGCTTGGCGGGACCCGCCTACGAGCAGTACTTC. Its protein product is CASSLAGPAYEQYF.

This rearrangement joins TRBV15 to TRBJ2-1; 8 nucleotides align to TRBD1. V was clipped by 8 bases and J by 2 bases; unmatched bases: 8. This CDR3 comprises 15 residues. Germline V gene sequence: CDR1 LNHNV, CDR2 YYDKDF (reference sequence). Here the CDR3 DNA reads TGTGCCACCCAGGGGGCGAAAAGACCCTACAATGAGCAGTTCTTC. It yields the protein CATQGAKRPYNEQFF. Using reference TRBV15 and TRBJ2-1 for the parts outside the CDR3, the full variable domain is DAMVIQNPRYQVTQFGKPVTLSCSQTLNHNVMYWYQQKSSQAPKLLFHYYDKDFNNEADTPDNFQSRRPNTSFCFLDIRSPGLGDTAMYLCATQGAKRPYNEQFFGPGTRLTVL.

The chain links TRBV10-3 to TRBJ2-1; D is uncertain. CDR3 length: 13 residues. The germline gives CDR1 ENHRY, CDR2 SYGVKD. The ends were cut back, 10 bases at V and 5 bases at J, with 15 bases in the middle. The CDR3 DNA follows: TGTGCCACCCAAGCCAAGTTGAACAATGAGCAGTTCTTC. Translating it yields CATQAKLNNEQFF.

In its sample, this clone was seen once. The chain employs TRBV5-1 and TRBJ1-5; possibly TRBD1 for D (5 bases). CDR3 length equals 15 residues. CDR1 and CDR2 from the germline V gene are SGHRS and YFSETQ. V gave up 6 bases and J gave up 3 bases, with 16 bases separating them. Written as DNA, the CDR3 is TGCGCCAGCACCCACAAGACAGCGAACAATCAGCCCCAGCATTTT. Its translation: CASTHKTANNQPQHF. The variable domain in full, completed from reference TRBV5-1 and TRBJ1-5, reads KAGVTQTPRYLIKTRGQQVTLSCSPISGHRSVSWYQQTPGQGLQFLFEYFSETQRNKGNFPGRFSGRQFSNSRSEMNVSTLELGDSALYLCASTHKTANNQPQHFGDGTRLSIL.

The chain recombines TRBV7-9 with TRBJ2-1; D assignment may be TRBD1 or TRBD2 (5 bases each). The germline V gene has CDR1 SEHNR and CDR2 FQNEAQ (reference sequence). This CDR3 has 12 residues. V lost 5 bases, J lost 8 bases, and 10 bases lay in between. CDR3 in DNA: TGTGCCAGCAGCCCACTAGGGGATGAGCAGTTCTTC. Protein product: CASSPLGDEQFF.